These T cell receptor beta chains were read from a single sample in a study of PD-1 blockade in classical Hodgkin lymphoma. The protocol was immunoSEQ multiplex PCR, while the TCRdb copy is restricted to in-frame clones and leaves out a portion. The sample carries tens of thousands of clones, over 60% recorded once. Sequences were derived from CD4+ T cells from blood, sampled at baseline. The receptors were sampled from a human donor with classical Hodgkin lymphoma. Both conserved end residues are part of each CDR3. The order of the fields is V gene, D gene, J gene, clone size, CDR3 DNA, CDR3 protein. A D gene is named only where the DNA matches it firmly. Some rows have no size entry. The others give once, few or many, or a class for an expanded clone.

TRBV30,.,TRBJ2-7,.,TGTGCCTGGAGTGTACACAGGGATTACGAGCAGTACTTC,CAWSVHRDYEQYF
TRBV4-2,TRBD1,TRBJ1-6,few,TGTGCCAGCAGCCAAGAGGCGACAGGGGCGATGAATTCACCCCTCCACTTT,CASSQEATGAMNSPLHF
TRBV7-9,TRBD1,TRBJ1-5,.,TGTGCCAGCAGCAAGTCCGGGACAGGGTCCCCCAATCAGCCCCAGCATTTT,CASSKSGTGSPNQPQHF
TRBV4-3,.,TRBJ1-3,.,TGCGCCAGCAGCCAAGAGTGGGGAACAAACACCATATATTTT,CASSQEWGTNTIYF
TRBV21-1,.,TRBJ2-5,few,TGTGCCAGCAGCAGTGTAAGTCCGGGACTCCTAGTCCCCCAGTACTTC,CASSSVSPGLLVPQYF
TRBV10-3,.,TRBJ2-5,.,TGTGCCATCAGACCATCCGACGGCCTAGAGACCCAGTACTTC,CAIRPSDGLETQYF
TRBV5-1,TRBD1,TRBJ2-4,.,TGCGCCAGCAGCTTGCCGCCCGGGACAGCTCTAGCCAAAAACATTCAGTACTTC,CASSLPPGTALAKNIQYF
TRBV5-8,.,TRBJ2-7,.,TGTGCCAGCAGCTTGGAGTACGGGACGGCGAAATCCTACGAGCAGTACTTC,CASSLEYGTAKSYEQYF
TRBV5-6,.,TRBJ2-3,.,TGTGCCAGCAGCTTTATGGGGAATACGCAGTATTTT,CASSFMGNTQYF
TRBV7-2,TRBD1,TRBJ1-2,.,TGTGCCAGCAGCCTCGACAGGGATGGCTACACCTTC,CASSLDRDGYTF
TRBV7-2,.,TRBJ2-2,.,TGTGCCAGCACCAAATCCGAGGTGGTCGGGGAGCTGTTTTTT,CASTKSEVVGELFF
TRBV5-1,.,TRBJ2-1,.,TGCGCCAGCAGCTTGGCGGCTCGACACAATGAGCAGTTCTTC,CASSLAARHNEQFF
TRBV7-2,.,TRBJ1-1,.,TGTGCCAGCAGCTGGAGGGGAGGCGACACTGAAGCTTTCTTT,CASSWRGGDTEAFF
TRBV13,.,TRBJ2-5,.,TGTGCCAGCAGCTGGAGAACCTCGATTATCGGGGGATGGGAGACCCAGTACTTC,CASSWRTSIIGGWETQYF
TRBV7-9,.,TRBJ1-2,.,TGTGCCAGCAGCCTGGGACAACTCTACACCTTC,CASSLGQLYTF
TRBV2,.,TRBJ2-3,.,TGTGCCAGCAGAGGTGCGGGATTTTGGGCAGATACGCAGTATTTT,CASRGAGFWADTQYF
TRBV5-1,.,TRBJ1-2,.,TGCGCCAGCAGCTTGGGAATGGGACTCAACTATGGCTACACCTTC,CASSLGMGLNYGYTF
TRBV5-1,.,TRBJ1-1,.,TGCGCCAGCAGCTTGAGGTGGGACACCAAGAGAGCTTTCTTT,CASSLRWDTKRAFF
TRBV7-9,.,TRBJ1-2,few,TGTGCCAGCAGCTCGAACGCCCAGGGGAATAACTATGGCTACACCTTC,CASSSNAQGNNYGYTF
TRBV5-4,TRBD1,TRBJ1-4,.,TGTGCCAGCAGTTCAGGGGGCGCAGGTGAAAAACTGTTTTTT,CASSSGGAGEKLFF
TRBV18,.,TRBJ1-3,.,TGTGCCAGCTCACCGTCGGGGAGCTCTGGAAACACCATATATTTT,CASSPSGSSGNTIYF
TRBV6-6,.,TRBJ1-2,.,TGTGCCAGCAGTAATTGGCTGAAAAACTATGGCTACACCTTC,CASSNWLKNYGYTF